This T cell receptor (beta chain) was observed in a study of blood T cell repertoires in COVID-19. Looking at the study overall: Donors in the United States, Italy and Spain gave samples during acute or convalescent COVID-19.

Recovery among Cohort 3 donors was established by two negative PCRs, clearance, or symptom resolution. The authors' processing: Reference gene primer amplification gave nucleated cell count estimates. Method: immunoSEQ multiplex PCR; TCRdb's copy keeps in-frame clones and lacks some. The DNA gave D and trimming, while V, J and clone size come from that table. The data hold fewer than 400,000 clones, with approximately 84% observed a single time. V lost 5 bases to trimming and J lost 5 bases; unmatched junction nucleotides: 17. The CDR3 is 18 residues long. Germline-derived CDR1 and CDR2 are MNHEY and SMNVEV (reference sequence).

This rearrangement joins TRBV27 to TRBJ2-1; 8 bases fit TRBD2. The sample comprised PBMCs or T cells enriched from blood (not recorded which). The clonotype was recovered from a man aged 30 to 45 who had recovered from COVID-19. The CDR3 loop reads CASSGRLTRGGSHNEQFF. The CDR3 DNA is TGTGCCAGCAGTGGACGTCTTACCCGGGGGGGCAGCCACAATGAGCAGTTCTTC.